These 21 T cell receptor beta chains share one sample of origin, sequenced in a study of CD8 T cells in ankylosing spondylitis. A single record per CDR3 protein comes from TCRdb applying MiXCR to the 5' RACE reads. The sample includes 200,000 or so distinct CDR3 sequences, over 10% of them seen just once. The sample consisted of blood, either unsorted or a sorted T cell fraction (not recorded which). The receptors come from a female donor with ankylosing spondylitis or in good health (not recorded which).

Note on this clonotype: A much more abundant neighbour one base away suggests this may be a read error. The chain uses TRBV6-1 and TRBJ2-7, with 8 bases identical to TRBD1. The J segment lost 0 bases and the V segment lost 6 bases, leaving 4 bases of the junction unmatched. CDR1 and CDR2 from the germline V gene are MNHNS and SASEGT. The CDR3 runs 14 residues. The CDR3 spells CASRMTGVSYEQYF. In DNA, the CDR3 is TGTGCCAGCAGAATGACAGGGGTCTCCTACGAGCAGTACTTC.

As to this clonotype: A clone one base away is much larger, so this may be a read error. The CDR3 sequence is CASSRYIADNEKFF. CDR3 bases: TGTGCCAGCAGCCGTTACATAGCGGACAATGAGAAGTTCTTC. The gene calls are TRBV7-2 and TRBJ2-1; maybe TRBD2 (6 bases). The CDR3 consists of 14 residues. Germline CDR1 and CDR2: SGHTA and FQGNSA. The entire variable domain, with the rest obtained from reference TRBV7-2 and TRBJ2-1, is as follows: GAGVSQSPSNKVTEKGKDVELRCDPISGHTALYWYRQSLGQGLEFLIYFQGNSAPDKSGLPSDRFSAERTGGSVSTLTIQRTQQEDSAVYLCASSRYIADNEKFFGPGTRLTVL.

This clonotype was observed many times. The CDR3 spells CASSPRSGGDQPQHF. The CDR3 DNA sequence: TGCGCCAGCAGCCCTCGTTCCGGGGGAGATCAGCCCCAGCATTTT. V is TRBV5-1 and J is TRBJ1-5; a possible D gene is TRBD1 (5 bases). This CDR3 is 15 amino acids long. Trimming shortened V by 4 bases and J by 5 bases, and 16 bases separated the two germline ends. Germline assignment: CDR1 SGHRS and CDR2 YFSETQ.

Only a few counts were recorded for this clonotype. The J gene is TRBJ1-6, the V gene TRBV25-1; D unclear. The CDR3 is 16 amino acids. V gave up 2 bases and J gave up 0 bases, with 8 bases separating them. Germline loops: CDR1 MGHDK, CDR2 SYGVNS. CDR3 nucleotides: TGTGCCAGCAGTGAAGGTAGACTCTCCTATAATTCACCCCTCCACTTT. As protein: CASSEGRLSYNSPLHF.

This clonotype was observed at least ten times. This chain uses TRBV20-1 with TRBJ2-1, with D uncertain. V was shortened by 3 bases and J by 4 bases, with 13 bases between the two germline ends. Germline V gene lookup returns CDR1 DFQATT and CDR2 SNEGSKA (reference sequence). The CDR3 has 14 residues. The CDR3 loop reads CSARNVDHYNEQFF. The CDR3 DNA reads as TGCAGTGCTAGGAACGTCGACCATTACAATGAGCAGTTCTTC.

This clonotype was counted ten times or more. V usage is TRBV12-3 or TRBV12-4 and J usage is TRBJ1-5; a weak D match, TRBD1 (5 bases). V lost 5 bases and J 5 bases, leaving 13 bases between the germline ends. This CDR3 comprises 14 residues. Here the CDR3 reads CASSAGNEDQPQHF. In DNA, the CDR3 is TGTGCCAGCAGTGCAGGGAACGAGGATCAGCCCCAGCATTTT.

The CDR3: CASSPQGYTYEQYF. The CDR3 DNA reads TGTGCCAGCTCACCACAGGGGTATACCTACGAGCAGTACTTC. The chain links TRBV18 to TRBJ2-7; a possible D gene is TRBD1 (5 bases). V lost 1 base and J lost 2, with 9 bases in between. The CDR3 runs 14 residues. CDR1 KGHSH and CDR2 LQKENI come from the germline V gene.

In its sample, this clonotype was seen once. The chain carries TRBV7-6 and TRBJ2-7, with 11 bases identical to TRBD2. Per the germline V gene, CDR1 is SGHVS and CDR2 is FNYEAQ. With 5 bases clipped from V and 4 bases from J, the junction kept 7 bases outside the gene matches. The length of the CDR3 is 15 residues. DNA of the CDR3: TGTGCCAGCAGCGTCACTAGCGGGAGTGGGTACGAGCAGTACTTC. This gives the protein CASSVTSGSGYEQYF.

This clonotype has a handful of counts. No DNA is shown, since the ends of the CDR3 on it are uncertain; the CDR3 is the one TCRdb lists. The chain links TRBV12-3 or TRBV12-4 to TRBJ2-7; TRBD2, the table's D call, was not compared with the DNA. The CDR3 totals 15 residues, both ends included. The CDR3 protein is CASTSGLAGLYEQYF.

V is TRBV29-1 and J is TRBJ1-1; D perhaps matches TRBD1 (6 bases). CDR3 length: 15 amino acids. V was pared by 6 bases and J by 1 base, with 18 bases between. Germline CDR1 SQVTM, CDR2 ANQGSEA. CDR3 in amino acids: CSVKGSGEGNTEAFF. The CDR3 nucleotides read TGCAGCGTGAAGGGCTCAGGGGAGGGGAACACTGAAGCTTTCTTT.

The rearrangement links TRBV6-2 or TRBV6-3 to TRBJ2-1; D uncertain. CDR3 length: 13 amino acids. In germline, CDR1 is MNHEY, CDR2 SVGEGT. V gave up 2 bases and J gave up 4 bases, with 6 bases separating them. CDR3 coding DNA: TGTGCCAGCAGTTACGAGGTTTACAATGAGCAGTTCTTC. It encodes CASSYEVYNEQFF.

This clonotype came up a few times. V usage is TRBV7-3 and J usage is TRBJ2-3, with TRBD2 matching 8 bases. The CDR3 extends over 15 amino acids. The germline V gene has CDR1 SGHTA and CDR2 FQGTGA. With 5 bases clipped from V and 3 bases from J, the junction kept 7 bases outside the gene matches. The CDR3 DNA follows: TGTGCCAGCAGCCCCAATGCGGGAGGTACAGATACGCAGTATTTT. It is translated as CASSPNAGGTDTQYF.

The gene calls are TRBV5-1 and TRBJ2-1; 10 positions agree with TRBD2. The CDR3 is 15 amino acids. J gave up 3 bases and V 2 bases, and 2 bases lay outside the gene matches. Germline V gene lookup returns CDR1 SGHRS and CDR2 YFSETQ. The CDR3 nucleotides read TGCGCCAGCAGCTTAAGCGGGGGGGACTACAATGAGCAGTTCTTC. This gives the protein CASSLSGGDYNEQFF.

There are many counts of this clonotype. The chain links TRBV10-3 to TRBJ2-2, with TRBD2 matching over 13 bases. Germline trimming cut 2 bases from V and 6 bases from J; bases unmatched to any gene: 15. The CDR3 contains 20 residues. CDR1 is ENHRY, CDR2 SYGVKD, per germline. The CDR3 bases are TGTGCCATCAGTGAGGCGGAACCAACTAGCGGGAGGGCCTCGTCCGGGGAGCTGTTTTTT. Translated: CAISEAEPTSGRASSGELFF.

This clonotype was recorded at least ten times. This sequence joins TRBV4-3 and TRBJ1-2; D unclear. The CDR3 length is 15 residues. Trimming took off 0 bases at V and 6 bases at J, with 14 bases between the two ends. CDR1 is LGHNA, CDR2 YSLEER, per germline. The DNA for the CDR3 is TGCGCCAGCAGCCAAGATCGTGATGGGTTCGATGGCTACACCTTC. Translated, it gives CASSQDRDGFDGYTF.

In this sample, this clonotype turned up many times. The V gene is TRBV27, the J gene TRBJ2-2, with D possibly being TRBD2 (6 bases). The CDR3 is 18 residues long. V dropped 1 base and J dropped 0 bases, with 15 bases sitting between them. CDR1 MNHEY and CDR2 SMNVEV come from the germline V gene (reference sequence). The CDR3 bases are TGTGCCAGCAGTTTATACCAGCGGGTCCGCGCGAACACCGGGGAGCTGTTTTTT. Residues: CASSLYQRVRANTGELFF.

Many counts were recorded for this clonotype. The V gene is TRBV4-2, the J gene TRBJ2-7; 14 bases line up with TRBD2. J was trimmed by 3 bases and V by 4 bases; bases with no gene match: 11. This CDR3 region has 18 residues. CDR1 and CDR2 (germline): LGHNA, YNFKEQ. CDR3 in DNA: TGTGCCAGCAGCCCGAAACCCATGGGACTAGCGGGAGACTACGAGCAGTACTTC. This sequence encodes CASSPKPMGLAGDYEQYF.

The gene calls are TRBV19 and TRBJ2-1, with 13 nucleotides matching TRBD2. CDR1 is LNHDA, CDR2 SQIVND, per germline (reference sequence). The CDR3 runs 15 residues. V shed 6 bases and J 8 bases; nucleotides not matched to a gene: 7. The CDR3: CASSTLAGGPHEQFF. For the CDR3, the DNA is TGTGCCAGTAGCACACTAGCGGGAGGGCCACATGAGCAGTTCTTC. Drawing the rest from reference TRBV19 and TRBJ2-1, the complete variable domain is DGGITQSPKYLFRKEGQNVTLSCEQNLNHDAMYWYRQDPGQGLRLIYYSQIVNDFQKGDIAEGYSVSREKKESFPLTVTSAQKNPTAFYLCASSTLAGGPHEQFFGPGTRLTVL.

This clonotype has just a few counts. The chain joins TRBV7-8 to TRBJ2-1; no clear D gene. Germline V CDR1 and CDR2: SGHVS, FQNEAQ. The CDR3 length is 16 residues. V was clipped by 1 base and J by 4 bases, with 14 bases between them. The CDR3, as DNA: TGTGCCAGCAGCTTAGTCGGCGACAAGGGATACAATGAGCAGTTCTTC. This codes for CASSLVGDKGYNEQFF. The full variable domain, its missing parts supplied by reference TRBV7-8 and TRBJ2-1, is GAGVSQSPRYKVAKRGQDVALRCDPISGHVSLFWYQQALGQGPEFLTYFQNEAQLDKSGLPSDRFFAERPEGSVSTLKIQRTQQEDSAVYLCASSLVGDKGYNEQFFGPGTRLTVL.

The rearrangement uses TRBV7-9 and TRBJ2-7; D is perhaps TRBD1 (6 bases). The CDR3 has 15 residues. V lost 5 bases to trimming and J lost 0 bases, with 14 bases between them. Germline CDR1 SEHNR, CDR2 FQNEAQ (reference sequence). CDR3 coding DNA: TGTGCCAGCAGCCAGACGACAGGATACTCCTACGAGCAGTACTTC. It specifies CASSQTTGYSYEQYF.

This clonotype came up many times. The V gene is TRBV20-1, the J gene TRBJ1-1; D unresolved. The CDR3 is 12 residues long. V lost 3 bases and J 1 base, leaving 6 bases between the germline ends. Germline loops: CDR1 DFQATT, CDR2 SNEGSKA (reference sequence). CDR3 DNA: TGCAGTGCTAGTATTGCGAACACTGAAGCTTTCTTT. Translation gives CSASIANTEAFF.